Shown below are 2 T cell receptor beta chains from a single sample sequenced in a study of OX40 agonist ivuxolimab in advanced cancers. Sequencing was performed with immunoSEQ multiplex PCR; in TCRdb, only in-frame clones are kept and a portion is missing. The table lists about 76,000 clones, around 90% of them singletons. This sample comprised CD4+ or CD8+ T cells sorted from blood, obtained in a trial of the OX40 agonist ivuxolimab. Source of these receptors: an adult with an advanced solid tumor such as melanoma, head and neck, liver or kidney cancer.

V and J are TRBV4-1 and TRBJ1-2, with TRBD1 identical over 7 bases. This CDR3 has 15 amino acids. Germline V gives CDR1 MGHRA, CDR2 YSYEKL. The V gene end was trimmed by 3 bases and the J gene end by 2 bases; junction bases not matched to a gene: 6. The CDR3 DNA reads TGCGCCAGCAGCCAGAAGGGAGGGGGCAACTATGGCTACACCTTC. Residues: CASSQKGGGNYGYTF.

This rearrangement joins TRBV6-6 to TRBJ1-1; D is unclear. V was trimmed by 2 bases and J by 2 bases, leaving 12 bases between them. Germline CDR1 and CDR2: MNHNY and SVGAGI (reference sequence). This CDR3 has 15 amino acids. The CDR3 DNA reads as TGTGCCAGCAGTTACGGAGGCCAGAGAAACACTGAAGCTTTCTTT. This encodes CASSYGGQRNTEAFF.